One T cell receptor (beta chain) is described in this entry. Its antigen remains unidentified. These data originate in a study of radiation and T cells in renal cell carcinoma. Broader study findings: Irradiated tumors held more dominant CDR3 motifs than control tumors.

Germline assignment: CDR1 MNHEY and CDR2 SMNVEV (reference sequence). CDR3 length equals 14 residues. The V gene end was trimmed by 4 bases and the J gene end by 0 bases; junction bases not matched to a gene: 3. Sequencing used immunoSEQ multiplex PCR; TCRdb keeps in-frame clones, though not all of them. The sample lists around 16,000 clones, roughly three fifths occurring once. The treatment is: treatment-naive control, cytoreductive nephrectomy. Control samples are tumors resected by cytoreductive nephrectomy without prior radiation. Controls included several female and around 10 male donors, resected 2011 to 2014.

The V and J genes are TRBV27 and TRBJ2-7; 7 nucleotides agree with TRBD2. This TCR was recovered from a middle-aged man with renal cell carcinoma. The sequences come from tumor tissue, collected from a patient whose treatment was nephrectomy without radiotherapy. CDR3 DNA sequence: TGTGCCAGCAGTTGGGGAGGGAGCTCCTACGAGCAGTACTTC. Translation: CASSWGGSSYEQYF.